A selection of T cell receptor beta chains follows, all from one sample in a study of GPR56 and killer-like receptors on CD4 memory cells. Using the reads, TCRdb records one entry per CDR3 protein without DNA. Here the sample table reports 950 or so distinct CDR3 sequences. The material sequenced was memory CD4+ T cells from blood. Receptors originate from a human donor in good health. Both conserved end residues are part of each CDR3. Clone sizes are given selectively: once, few, many, or a class where the clone is expanded.

j_gene,len,v_gene,abundance,CDR3aa
TRBJ1-4,15,TRBV6-6,NA,CASSYSGTGSEKLFF
TRBJ2-1,16,TRBV19,NA,CASRGGAGLYYNEQFF
TRBJ1-1,13,TRBV7-3,medium-sized,CASSLGTNTEAFF
TRBJ1-3,13,TRBV28,medium-sized,CASSFQDGNTIYF
TRBJ2-1,14,TRBV24-1,large,CATSDPDRSNEQFF
TRBJ2-1,13,TRBV24-1,large,CATSEPSGNEQFF
TRBJ2-1,14,TRBV29-1,large,CSVEVWSSYNEQFF
TRBJ2-2,19,TRBV5-6,NA,CASSLPGTSGGAHTGELFF
TRBJ1-2,12,TRBV20-1,NA,CSVGSGTRGYTF
TRBJ1-5,13,TRBV20-1,NA,CSAREGSNQPQHF
TRBJ2-1,12,TRBV6-5,medium-sized,CASSYSNNEQFF
TRBJ1-2,12,TRBV28,medium-sized,CASSLGDIRYTF
TRBJ1-5,14,TRBV20-1,NA,CSARVSGINQPQHF
TRBJ1-1,14,TRBV28,NA,CASRHAGGGTEAFF
TRBJ2-3,13,TRBV6-2/TRBV6-3,NA,CAKRSLAADTQYF
TRBJ2-7,13,TRBV6-5,large,CASSYDRAYEQYF
TRBJ2-7,15,TRBV6-6,medium-sized,CASSAPGQGKYEQYF
TRBJ2-1,12,TRBV28,NA,CASSPDRASWFF
TRBJ1-2,14,TRBV7-9,medium-sized,CASSLETAPYGYTF
TRBJ2-7,14,TRBV10-3,large,CAISVVAGQGEQYF
TRBJ2-1,13,TRBV19,large,CASTHTGRNEQFF
TRBJ2-7,15,TRBV20-1,NA,CSAKKTGTGFSEQYF
TRBJ2-1,14,TRBV11-2,medium-sized,CASATGRGNNEQFF
TRBJ2-3,13,TRBV9,medium-sized,CASSVGGTDTQYF
TRBJ2-7,13,TRBV10-3,NA,CAISEPGQGEQYF
TRBJ2-3,11,TRBV20-1,NA,CSGRAGTPKYF
TRBJ2-7,12,TRBV7-9,NA,CASSPLGTEQYF
TRBJ1-3,15,TRBV20-1,NA,CSVGQPSRSGNTIYF
TRBJ2-1,16,TRBV7-3,medium-sized,CASSLAALAGGGEQFF
TRBJ2-1,14,TRBV7-2,NA,CASSLGDRGETQYF
TRBJ2-3,14,TRBV6-2/TRBV6-3,large,CASKRSLAADTQYF
TRBJ2-7,14,TRBV28,NA,CASSLGLPPDEQYF